The clone carrying this T cell receptor beta chain was observed a few times. The sample comes from a study of human T cells and chemical hapten exposure. TCRdb re-derived calls from the RACE reads in MiXCR, one entry per CDR3 protein. The data contain about 260,000 distinct CDR3 sequences, approximately 8.6% of them seen just once; the ten biggest clones take up about 2.5%. Looked up from germline, CDR1 is MNHEY and CDR2 is SMNVEV (reference sequence). The CDR3 is 13 residues long. Trimming pared 10 bases from V and 2 bases from J, leaving 15 bases between. The time point denotes: pre-sensitization, week 0. Noted treatment: therapeutic diphenylcyclopropenone sensitization with weekly scalp DPC.

The receptor's source is a woman aged 40 to 50 with alopecia areata. Some clones in this sample may be carry-over from other donors' samples. This chain joins TRBV27 and TRBJ2-7; perhaps TRBD2 as D (6 bases). The sample here was whole blood, taken in connection with sensitization to the hapten diphenylcyclopropenone (DPC). CDR3 in DNA: TGTGCCATCGGGCGGGATGGAACCTACGAGCAGTACTTC. This gives the protein CAIGRDGTYEQYF.